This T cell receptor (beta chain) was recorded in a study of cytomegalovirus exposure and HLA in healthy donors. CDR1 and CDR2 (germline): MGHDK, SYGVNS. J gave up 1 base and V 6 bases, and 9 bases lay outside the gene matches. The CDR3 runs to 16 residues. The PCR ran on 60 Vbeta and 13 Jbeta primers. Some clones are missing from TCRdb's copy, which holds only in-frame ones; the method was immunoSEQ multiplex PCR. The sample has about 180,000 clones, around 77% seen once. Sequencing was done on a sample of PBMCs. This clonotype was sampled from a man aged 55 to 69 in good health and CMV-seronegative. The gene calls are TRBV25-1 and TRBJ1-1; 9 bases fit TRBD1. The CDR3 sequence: CASRRTGGLGNTEAFF. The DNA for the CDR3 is TGTGCCAGCAGACGAACAGGGGGCCTGGGGAACACTGAAGCTTTCTTT. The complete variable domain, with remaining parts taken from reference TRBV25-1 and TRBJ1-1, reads EADIYQTPRYLVIGTGKKITLECSQTMGHDKMYWYQQDPGMELHLIHYSYGVNSTEKGDLSSESTVSRIRTEHFPLTLESARPSHTSQYLCASRRTGGLGNTEAFFGQGTRLTVV.